What follows is one T cell receptor beta chain and its context. Its matching antigen is unknown. After constant-region reverse-primer amplification, full-length variable regions underwent semi-nested PCR with Nested Universal Primer A. TCRdb redid the calling of the 5' RACE reads with MiXCR, one entry per CDR3 protein. The sample has nearly 55,000 distinct CDR3 sequences, approximately 24% seen once; the top ten hold about 3%. Study results and limitations: In terms of TCR gene usage, tumor memory CD4+ T cells clustered together with blood and lymph node memory CD4+ cells, as well as with lymph node naive CD4+ cells. Larger-cohort validation covered only one TCR beta V-J rearrangement.

This CDR3 comprises 13 residues. The ends were cut back, 1 base at V and 5 bases at J, with 9 bases in the middle. Germline CDR1 reads SGHRS; CDR2 reads YFSETQ. Naive CD4+ cells had CD25+ Tregs removed. What was sequenced was tumor-infiltrating naive CD4+ T cells sorted from the breast tumor. Subset given: naive CD4+ T cells, CD4+CD45RA+CD25-. The TCR sequence derives from a female donor with breast cancer. The chain carries TRBV5-1 and TRBJ1-2; no firm D call. CDR3 bases: TGCGCCAGCAGCTTGACGGTCGGTTATGGCTACACCTTC. This sequence encodes CASSLTVGYGYTF.